This TCR beta chain was retrieved from a study of cytomegalovirus exposure and HLA in healthy donors. Broader study findings: Association of roughly 18,000 TCR beta sequences with HLA alleles was found at 0.05 false discovery rate in a later analysis. Presence/absence analyses rested on an assumption that sequencing depth was roughly uniform across donors. What TCR beta sequences reportedly achieved was accurate prediction of HLA-A and HLA-B alleles in most subjects. Analysis was performed later, and it showed HLA-associated TCR beta chains to be more clonally expanded than equally common others.

On this clone: What it binds is unknown.

This CDR3 has 16 amino acids. V was pared by 0 bases and J by 0 bases, with 8 bases between. Germline V CDR1 and CDR2: MGHRA, YSYEKL. The study ran its PCR with 60 Vbeta and 13 Jbeta primers. Method: immunoSEQ multiplex PCR; TCRdb's copy keeps in-frame clones and lacks some. The table lists some 120,000 clones, 75% to 85% of them singletons. The source is a male donor in good health and CMV-seronegative. The sequencing input was PBMCs. V gene TRBV4-1 combines with J gene TRBJ1-4, with D uncertain. The CDR3 protein is CASSQESQATNEKLFF. The CDR3 DNA reads TGCGCCAGCAGCCAAGAGAGTCAGGCAACTAATGAAAAACTGTTTTTT.